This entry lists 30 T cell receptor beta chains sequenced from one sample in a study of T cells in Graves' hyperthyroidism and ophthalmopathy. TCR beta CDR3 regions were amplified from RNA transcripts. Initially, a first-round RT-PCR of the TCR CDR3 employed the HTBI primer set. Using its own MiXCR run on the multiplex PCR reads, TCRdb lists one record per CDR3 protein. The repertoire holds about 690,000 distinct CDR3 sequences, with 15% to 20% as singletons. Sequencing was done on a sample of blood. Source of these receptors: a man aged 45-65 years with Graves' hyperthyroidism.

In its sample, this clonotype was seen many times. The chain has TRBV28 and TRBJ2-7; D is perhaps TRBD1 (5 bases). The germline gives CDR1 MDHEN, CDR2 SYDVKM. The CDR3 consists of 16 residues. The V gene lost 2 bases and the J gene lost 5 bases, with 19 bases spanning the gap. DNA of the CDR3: TGTGCCAGCAGTTTAGTCACAGGCCGCGCTAGGGACGAGCAGTACTTC. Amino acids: CASSLVTGRARDEQYF.

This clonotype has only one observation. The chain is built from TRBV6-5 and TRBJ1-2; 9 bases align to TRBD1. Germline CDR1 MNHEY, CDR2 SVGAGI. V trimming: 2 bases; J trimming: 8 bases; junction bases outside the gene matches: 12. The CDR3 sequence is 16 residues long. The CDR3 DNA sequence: TGTGCCAGCAGTTACATGGACAGGGGAGTGGCTTGGGGCTACACCTTC. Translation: CASSYMDRGVAWGYTF.

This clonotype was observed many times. The CDR3 loop reads CASSERGSGNQPQHF. The CDR3 DNA sequence: TGTGCCAGCAGTGAACGCGGGTCCGGCAATCAGCCCCAGCATTTT. The rearrangement joins TRBV2 to TRBJ1-5; no definite D call. Germline V CDR1 and CDR2: SNHLY, FYNNEI. V gave up 2 bases and J gave up 2 bases, with 10 bases separating them. The CDR3 has 15 amino acids. The full variable domain, in which reference TRBV2 and TRBJ1-5 provide the parts outside the CDR3, is EPEVTQTPSHQVTQMGQEVILRCVPISNHLYFYWYRQILGQKVEFLVSFYNNEISEKSEIFDDQFSVERPDGSNFTLKIRSTKLEDSAMYFCASSERGSGNQPQHFGDGTRLSIL.

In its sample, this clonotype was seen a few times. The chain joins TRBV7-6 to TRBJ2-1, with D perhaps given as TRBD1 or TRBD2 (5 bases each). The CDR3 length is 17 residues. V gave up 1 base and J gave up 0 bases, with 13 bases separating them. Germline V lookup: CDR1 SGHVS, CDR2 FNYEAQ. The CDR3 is CASSLGRGGGSYNEQFF. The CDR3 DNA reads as TGTGCCAGCAGCTTAGGACGGGGCGGAGGCTCCTACAATGAGCAGTTCTTC.

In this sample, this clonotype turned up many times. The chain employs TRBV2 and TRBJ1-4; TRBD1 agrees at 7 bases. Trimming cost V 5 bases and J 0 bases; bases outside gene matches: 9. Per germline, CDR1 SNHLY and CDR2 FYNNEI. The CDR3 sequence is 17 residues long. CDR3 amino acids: CASSPRTGMATNEKLFF. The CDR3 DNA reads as TGTGCCAGCAGTCCCAGGACAGGAATGGCAACTAATGAAAAACTGTTTTTT.

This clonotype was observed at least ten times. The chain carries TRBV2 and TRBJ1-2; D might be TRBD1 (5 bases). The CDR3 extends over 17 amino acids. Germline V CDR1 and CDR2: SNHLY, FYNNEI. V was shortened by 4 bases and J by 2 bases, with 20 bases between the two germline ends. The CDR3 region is CASSAPRVPVINYGYTF. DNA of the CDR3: TGTGCCAGCAGTGCCCCCAGGGTGCCCGTCATCAACTATGGCTACACCTTC.

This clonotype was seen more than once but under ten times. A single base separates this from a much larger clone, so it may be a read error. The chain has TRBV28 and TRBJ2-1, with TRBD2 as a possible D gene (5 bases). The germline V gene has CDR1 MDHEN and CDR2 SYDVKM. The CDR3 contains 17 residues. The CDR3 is CASRPFFAASSYNVQFF. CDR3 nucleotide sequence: TGTGCCAGCAGACCCTTTTTCGCGGCTAGCTCCTACAATGTGCAGTTCTTC.

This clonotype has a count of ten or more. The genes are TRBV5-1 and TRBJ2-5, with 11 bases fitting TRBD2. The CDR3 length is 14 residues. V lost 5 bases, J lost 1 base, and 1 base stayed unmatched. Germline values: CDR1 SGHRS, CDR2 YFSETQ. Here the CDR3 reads CASRGLAVQETQYF. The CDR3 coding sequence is TGCGCCAGCAGGGGACTAGCGGTCCAAGAGACCCAGTACTTC.

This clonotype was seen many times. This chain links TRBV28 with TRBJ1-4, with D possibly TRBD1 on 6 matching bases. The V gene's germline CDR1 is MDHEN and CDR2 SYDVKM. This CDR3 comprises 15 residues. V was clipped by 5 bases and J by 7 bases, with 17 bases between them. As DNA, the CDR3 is TGTGCCAGCAGTGAGGGACAACCCGGGGGTGAAAAACTGTTTTTT. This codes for CASSEGQPGGEKLFF.

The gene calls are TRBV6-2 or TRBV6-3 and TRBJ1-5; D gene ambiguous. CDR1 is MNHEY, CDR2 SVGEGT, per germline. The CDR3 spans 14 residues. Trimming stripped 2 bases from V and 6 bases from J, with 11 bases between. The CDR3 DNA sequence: TGTGCCAGCAGTTACAACTACCCAAGTCAGCCCCAGCATTTT. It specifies CASSYNYPSQPQHF.

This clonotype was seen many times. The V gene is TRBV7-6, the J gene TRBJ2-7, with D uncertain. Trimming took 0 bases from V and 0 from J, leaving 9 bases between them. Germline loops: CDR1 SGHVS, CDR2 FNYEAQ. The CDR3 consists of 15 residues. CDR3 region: CASSLAPDSSYEQYF. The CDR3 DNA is TGTGCCAGCAGCTTAGCCCCGGATAGCTCCTACGAGCAGTACTTC.

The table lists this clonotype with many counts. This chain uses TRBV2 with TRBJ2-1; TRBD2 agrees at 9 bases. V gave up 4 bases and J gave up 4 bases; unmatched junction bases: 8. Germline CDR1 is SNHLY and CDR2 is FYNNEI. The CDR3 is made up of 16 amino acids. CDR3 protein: CASSVYRLAAYNEQFF. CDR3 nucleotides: TGTGCCAGCAGTGTATATCGACTAGCGGCATACAATGAGCAGTTCTTC.

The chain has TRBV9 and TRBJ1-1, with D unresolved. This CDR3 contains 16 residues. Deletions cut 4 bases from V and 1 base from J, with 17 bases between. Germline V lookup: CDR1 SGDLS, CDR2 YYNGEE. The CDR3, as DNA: TGTGCCAGCAGCACTTATCCTATGACCGGGAACACTGAAGCTTTCTTT. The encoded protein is CASSTYPMTGNTEAFF.

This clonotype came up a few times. The DNA for the CDR3 is TGTGCCAGCAGCCGATATGACTATAGCGGGGGCGATGAGCAGTTCTTC. Its protein is CASSRYDYSGGDEQFF. The V and J genes are TRBV9 and TRBJ2-1; 9 nucleotides agree with TRBD2. The ends lost 4 bases at V and 8 bases at J; junction bases unmatched: 13. The CDR3 sequence is 16 residues long. From germline, CDR1 is SGDLS and CDR2 YYNGEE.

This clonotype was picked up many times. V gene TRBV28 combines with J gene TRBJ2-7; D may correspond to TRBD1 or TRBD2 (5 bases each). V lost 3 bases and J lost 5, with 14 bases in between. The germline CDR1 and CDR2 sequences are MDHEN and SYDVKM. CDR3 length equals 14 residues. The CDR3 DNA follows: TGTGCCAGCAGTTTTTTCGAGGGGACCAACGAGCAGTACTTC. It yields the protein CASSFFEGTNEQYF.

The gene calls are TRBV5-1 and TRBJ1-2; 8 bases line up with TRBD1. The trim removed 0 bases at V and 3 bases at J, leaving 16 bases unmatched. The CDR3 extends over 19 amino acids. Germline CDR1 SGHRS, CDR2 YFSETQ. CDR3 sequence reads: CASSLGVRPTGAADYGYTF. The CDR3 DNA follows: TGCGCCAGCAGCTTGGGGGTCCGGCCGACAGGGGCCGCTGACTATGGCTACACCTTC.

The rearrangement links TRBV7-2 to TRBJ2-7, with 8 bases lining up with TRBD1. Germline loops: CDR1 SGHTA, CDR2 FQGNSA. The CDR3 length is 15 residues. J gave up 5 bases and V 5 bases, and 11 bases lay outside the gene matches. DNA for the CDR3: TGTGCCAGCAGCAGGGGGGACAGGATTATCCACGAGCAGTACTTC. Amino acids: CASSRGDRIIHEQYF.

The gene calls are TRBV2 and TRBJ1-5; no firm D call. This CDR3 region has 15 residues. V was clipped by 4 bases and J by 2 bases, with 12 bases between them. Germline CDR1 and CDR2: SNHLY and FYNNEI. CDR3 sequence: CASSVERLGNQPQHF. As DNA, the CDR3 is TGTGCCAGCAGTGTTGAGCGTCTCGGCAATCAGCCCCAGCATTTT.

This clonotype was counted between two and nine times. In DNA, the CDR3 is TGTGCCAGCAGCAAGTACAGGGTGACTGAAGCTTTCTTT. Residues: CASSKYRVTEAFF. The J gene is TRBJ1-1, the V gene TRBV5-8; D might be TRBD1 (6 bases). The ends were cut back, 4 bases at V and 5 bases at J, with 12 bases in the middle. This CDR3 has 13 amino acids. Germline values: CDR1 SGHTS, CDR2 YDEGEE.

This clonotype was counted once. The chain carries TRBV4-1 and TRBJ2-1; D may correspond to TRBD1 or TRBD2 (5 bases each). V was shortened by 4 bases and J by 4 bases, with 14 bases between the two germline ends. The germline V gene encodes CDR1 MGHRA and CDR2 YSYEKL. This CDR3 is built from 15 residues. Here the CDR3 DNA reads TGCGCCAGCAGCCCGACAGCTAGCCCTTACAATGAGCAGTTCTTC. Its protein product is CASSPTASPYNEQFF.

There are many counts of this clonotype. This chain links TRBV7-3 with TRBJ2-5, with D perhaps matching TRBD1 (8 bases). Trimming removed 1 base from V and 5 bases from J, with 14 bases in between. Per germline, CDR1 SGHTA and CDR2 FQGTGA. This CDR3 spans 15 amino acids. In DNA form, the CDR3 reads TGTGCCAGCAGCTTAAAAACAGGGGGAGGGGAGACCCAGTACTTC. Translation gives CASSLKTGGGETQYF.

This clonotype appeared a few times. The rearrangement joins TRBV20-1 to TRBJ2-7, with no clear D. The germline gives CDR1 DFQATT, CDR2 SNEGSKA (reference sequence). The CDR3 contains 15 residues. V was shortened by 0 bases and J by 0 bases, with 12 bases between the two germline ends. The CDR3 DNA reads TGCAGTGCTAGAGATTGGGCCAAATCCTCCTACGAGCAGTACTTC. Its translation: CSARDWAKSSYEQYF.

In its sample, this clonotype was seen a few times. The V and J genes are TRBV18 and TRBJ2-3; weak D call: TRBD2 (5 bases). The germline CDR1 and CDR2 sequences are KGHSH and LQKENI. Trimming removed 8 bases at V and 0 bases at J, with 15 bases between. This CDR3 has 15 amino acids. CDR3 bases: TGTGCCAGCGCGATGACCGGGATGAGCACAGATACGCAGTATTTT. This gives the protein CASAMTGMSTDTQYF.

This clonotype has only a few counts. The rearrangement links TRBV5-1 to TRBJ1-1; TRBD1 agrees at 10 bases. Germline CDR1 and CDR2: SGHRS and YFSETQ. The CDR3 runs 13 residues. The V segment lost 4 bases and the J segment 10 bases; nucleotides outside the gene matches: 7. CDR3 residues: CASSPGQGGRAFF. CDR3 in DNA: TGCGCCAGCAGCCCCGGACAGGGGGGTAGAGCTTTCTTT. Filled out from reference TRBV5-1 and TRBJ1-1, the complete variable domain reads KAGVTQTPRYLIKTRGQQVTLSCSPISGHRSVSWYQQTPGQGLQFLFEYFSETQRNKGNFPGRFSGRQFSNSRSEMNVSTLELGDSALYLCASSPGQGGRAFFGQGTRLTVV.

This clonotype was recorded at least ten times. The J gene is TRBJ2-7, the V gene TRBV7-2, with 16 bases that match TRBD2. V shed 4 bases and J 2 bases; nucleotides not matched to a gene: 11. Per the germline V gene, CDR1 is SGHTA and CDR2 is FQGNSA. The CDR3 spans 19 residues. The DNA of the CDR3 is TGTGCCAGCAGCTCCTGGGGGGGGACTAGCGGGAGGGCCACCTACGAGCAGTACTTC. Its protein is CASSSWGGTSGRATYEQYF. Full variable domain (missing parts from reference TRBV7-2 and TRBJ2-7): GAGVSQSPSNKVTEKGKDVELRCDPISGHTALYWYRQSLGQGLEFLIYFQGNSAPDKSGLPSDRFSAERTGGSVSTLTIQRTQQEDSAVYLCASSSWGGTSGRATYEQYFGPGTRLTVT.

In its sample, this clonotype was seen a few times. The CDR3 DNA sequence: TGTGCCAGCAGCCCCCGGACCCTCCAAGAGACCCAGTACTTC. Translating it yields CASSPRTLQETQYF. The rearrangement uses TRBV9 and TRBJ2-5; no clear D gene. V was cut by 4 bases and J by 1 base, with 11 bases left in between. The CDR3 runs 14 residues. In germline, CDR1 is SGDLS, CDR2 YYNGEE.

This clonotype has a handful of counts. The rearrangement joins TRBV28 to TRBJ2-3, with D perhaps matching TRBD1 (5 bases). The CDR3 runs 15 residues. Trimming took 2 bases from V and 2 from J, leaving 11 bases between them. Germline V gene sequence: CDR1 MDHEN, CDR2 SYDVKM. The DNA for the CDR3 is TGTGCCAGCAGTTTAGGGGCGGACCCCACAGATACGCAGTATTTT. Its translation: CASSLGADPTDTQYF.

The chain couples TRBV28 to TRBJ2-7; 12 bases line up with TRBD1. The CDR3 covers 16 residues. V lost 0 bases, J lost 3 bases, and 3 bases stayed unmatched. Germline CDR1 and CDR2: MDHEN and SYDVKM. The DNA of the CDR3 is TGTGCCAGCAGTTTATGGGGACAGGGGGCTATCTACGAGCAGTACTTC. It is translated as CASSLWGQGAIYEQYF.

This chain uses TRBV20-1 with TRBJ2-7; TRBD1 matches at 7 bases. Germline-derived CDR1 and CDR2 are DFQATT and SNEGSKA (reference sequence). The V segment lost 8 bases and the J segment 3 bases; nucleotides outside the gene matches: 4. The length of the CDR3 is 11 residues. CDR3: CSFWTGYEQYF. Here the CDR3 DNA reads TGCAGTTTTTGGACAGGCTACGAGCAGTACTTC.

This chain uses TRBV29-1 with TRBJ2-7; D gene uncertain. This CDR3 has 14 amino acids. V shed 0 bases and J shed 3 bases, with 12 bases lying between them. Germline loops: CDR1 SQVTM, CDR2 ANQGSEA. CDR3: CSVEDPISGYEQYF. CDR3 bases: TGCAGCGTTGAAGATCCTATCTCGGGCTACGAGCAGTACTTC.